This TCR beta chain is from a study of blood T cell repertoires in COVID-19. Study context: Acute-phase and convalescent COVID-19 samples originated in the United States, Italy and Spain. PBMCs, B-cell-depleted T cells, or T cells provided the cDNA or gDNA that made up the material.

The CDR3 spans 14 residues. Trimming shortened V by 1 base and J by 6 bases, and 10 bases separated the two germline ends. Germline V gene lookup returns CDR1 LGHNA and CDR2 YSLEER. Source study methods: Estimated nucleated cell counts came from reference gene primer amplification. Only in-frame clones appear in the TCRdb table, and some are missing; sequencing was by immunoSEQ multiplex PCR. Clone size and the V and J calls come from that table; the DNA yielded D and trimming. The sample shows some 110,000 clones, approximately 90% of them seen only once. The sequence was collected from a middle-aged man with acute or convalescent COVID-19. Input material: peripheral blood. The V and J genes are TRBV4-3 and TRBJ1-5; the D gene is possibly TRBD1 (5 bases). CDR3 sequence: CASSQGGGVQPQHF. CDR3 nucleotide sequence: TGCGCCAGCAGCCAAGGCGGAGGGGTTCAGCCCCAGCATTTT.